This T cell receptor beta chain was found in a study of blood T cell repertoires in COVID-19. Study as a whole: Material from acute and convalescent COVID-19 was sourced from the United States, Italy and Spain. T cells, B-cell-depleted T cells, or PBMCs provided the cDNA or gDNA that served as material.

The germline CDR1 and CDR2 sequences are SGHVS and FNYEAQ. This CDR3 comprises 18 residues. The J segment lost 0 bases and the V segment lost 5 bases, leaving 14 bases of the junction unmatched. Patients from Seattle were sampled longitudinally, starting during active infection. Per the study methods: Using reference gene primer amplification, nucleated cell counts were estimated. Sequenced by immunoSEQ multiplex PCR; TCRdb stores in-frame clones only, minus some. D and trimming were read from the DNA, whereas the V and J calls and clone size are those reported in that table. This sample yields approximately 200,000 clones, of which 84% are seen a single time; 8% to 11% belongs to the top ten.

This sequence was found in a woman aged 80 or over with COVID-19, enrolled during active disease. The chain carries TRBV7-6 and TRBJ2-3, with 7 positions matching TRBD1. Sequenced sample: peripheral blood. The DNA for the CDR3 is TGTGCCAGCAGCCCACTATCTCCGACAGGGCCGAGCACAGATACGCAGTATTTT. Protein product: CASSPLSPTGPSTDTQYF.